This T cell receptor beta chain appears in the sequencing data of a study of blood T cell repertoires in COVID-19 (dated by TCRdb to the early 2020s). With respect to the entire study: Samples covering the acute and convalescent phases of COVID-19 were provided by collaborators in the United States, Italy and Spain. The material from the prospective study consisted of cDNA or gDNA derived from T cells, B-cell-depleted T cells, or PBMCs. Nearly every sample came with metadata listing a de-identified subject ID, COVID-19 status, age in years and sex. Deeply sampled blood TCRbeta repertoires from subjects exposed to, actively infected with, or recovered from COVID-19 were included in the dataset. The samples were drawn from two sources: the first 160 participants of the ongoing ImmuneRACE study, and 1,200 or so subjects contributed by 6 global collaborators. Where HLA class I and class II types were available, the types were taken from metadata supplied by the sample provider, not from assay-based typing. The repertoires were made available in a free public database intended to serve as a resource for research on the immune response to SARS-CoV-2.

The germline V gene (reference sequence) sets CDR1 to LGHDT and CDR2 to YNNKEL. The junction shows trimming of 5 bases on V and 8 bases on J, plus 12 bases between the germline ends. The CDR3 starts with the cysteine, ends with the phenylalanine, and has 12 residues. Here the CDR3 DNA is all that survives: 36 bases in frame from base 1. The collaborating institutions used their own protocols to collect whole blood in K2EDTA tubes. Collaborator samples were shipped for TCRbeta analysis as frozen whole blood, isolated PBMCs, or DNA extracted from either sample type. The immunoSEQ Assay, a bias-controlled multiplex PCR, was used to amplify TCRbeta CDR3 regions from genomic DNA. As for the authors' bioinformatics: The number of nucleated cells in each sample was estimated from the amplification of reference gene primers within the assay. Sequence reads were collapsed and filtered to measure the absolute abundance of every unique TCRbeta CDR3 rearrangement. For each sample, productive Simpson clonality was calculated as the square root of Simpson's diversity index over productive rearrangements. The clones in this table, taken by TCRdb from immuneACCESS, are in-frame only. Not every clone is retained; where verified, under half of the shortfall comes from an unresolved V gene, and the cause of the rest is unknown. The DNA gave D and trimming, while V, J and clone size come from that table. This sample is represented by around 290,000 clones; approximately 90% of them were singletons. The ten largest account for 4.6% of the sample.

Summary of the overall study and its limitations: Clinical and demographic metadata were provided uncurated, with the amount varying by source and participant.

Notes on this clone: It has no known antigen specificity. Base-call qualities are not available, and no considerably larger clone is one nucleotide away.

The rearrangement joined TRBV3-1 (or the pseudogene TRBV3-2) to TRBJ1-2; the D segment could be TRBD1, given 6 matching bases. Material for sequencing was peripheral blood. The sequence was collected from a middle-aged man with acute or convalescent COVID-19. The CDR3 reads as follows: CASSSGTLGYTF. The nucleotides are TGTGCCAGCAGCTCCGGGACACTCGGCTACACCTTC.